The 21 T cell receptor beta chains below were found in one sample sequenced in a study of cytomegalovirus exposure and HLA in healthy donors (dated by TCRdb to between 2016 and 2019). The library was produced with the immunoSEQ multiplex PCR assay. For the multiplex PCR, a mixture combining 60 forward primers for TCR Vbeta segments and 13 reverse primers for TCR Jbeta segments was used. As stored in TCRdb, this immuneACCESS dataset retains in-frame rearrangements with V and J assigned. A fraction of the clones does not appear; measured against another copy, unresolved V genes explain less than half of the discrepancy, and the remainder lacks a known reason. Here the sample has 95,000 to 120,000 clones; 74% occur a single time. In total, the top ten clones hold about 4.2% of the sample. Source material: PBMCs. The receptors shown here come from a woman aged 40 to 50 in good health and CMV-seropositive.

In regard to this clone: One end of the junction does not line up with germline, which may come from a read error. This chain uses TRBV7-9 with TRBJ2-7; D is possibly TRBD1 (6 bases). The CDR3 consists of 14 residues. The germline V gene has CDR1 SEHNR and CDR2 FQNEAQ (reference sequence). DNA for the CDR3: TGTTCCAGCAGCTTTGGAACCCAGGGGCGAGAGCAGTACTTC. It specifies CSSSFGTQGREQYF.

This chain's CDR3 is CASSRQGWNTEAFF. The DNA for the CDR3 is TGCGCCAGCAGCCGACAGGGTTGGAACACTGAAGCTTTCTTT. V gene TRBV5-1 combines with J gene TRBJ1-1; 7 positions match TRBD1. The CDR3 spans 14 residues. CDR1 SGHRS and CDR2 YFSETQ come from the germline V gene. The V segment lost 4 bases and the J segment 1 base; nucleotides outside the gene matches: 4.

This chain connects TRBV5-1 to TRBJ2-7, with 8 bases fitting TRBD2. V gave up 4 bases and J gave up 2 bases; unmatched junction bases: 8. The CDR3 runs 15 residues. CDR1 and CDR2 from the germline V gene are SGHRS and YFSETQ. The CDR3 spells CASSMTLAAPYEQYF. The CDR3 nucleotides are TGCGCCAGCAGCATGACACTAGCGGCCCCCTACGAGCAGTACTTC.

The rearrangement links TRBV7-2 to TRBJ2-7; 8 bases line up with TRBD2. CDR1 and CDR2 from the germline V gene are SGHTA and FQGNSA. This CDR3 is built from 14 residues. V was clipped by 5 bases and J by 3 bases; unmatched bases: 6. The CDR3 region is CASSIPGLDYEQYF. Here the CDR3 DNA reads TGTGCCAGCAGCATCCCGGGACTAGACTACGAGCAGTACTTC.

The genes are TRBV7-2 and TRBJ2-3; 13 bases line up with TRBD2. Trimming at V came to 4 bases and at J to 6 bases, leaving 7 bases not matched to a gene. CDR1 is SGHTA, CDR2 FQGNSA, per germline. This CDR3 has 16 residues. The CDR3, as DNA: TGTGCCAGCAGCTCAAGGACTAGCGGGAGTTCGGATACGCAGTATTTT. Translating it yields CASSSRTSGSSDTQYF.

This sequence joins TRBV27 and TRBJ2-5, with 11 bases aligning to TRBD2. Trimming cost V 7 bases and J 1 base; bases outside gene matches: 2. This CDR3 region has 14 residues. Germline V lookup: CDR1 MNHEY, CDR2 SMNVEV (reference sequence). The CDR3 reads CASKGLAVQETQYF. The DNA for the CDR3 is TGTGCCAGCAAGGGACTAGCGGTCCAAGAGACCCAGTACTTC.

This clone has more than one count but fewer than ten. The chain couples TRBV6-5 to TRBJ1-5, with 7 nucleotides matching TRBD1. Germline loops: CDR1 MNHEY, CDR2 SVGAGI. The length of the CDR3 is 15 residues. The V segment lost 6 bases and the J segment 3 bases; nucleotides outside the gene matches: 8. The CDR3: CASRGQATINQPQHF. Here the CDR3 DNA reads TGTGCCAGCAGAGGACAGGCGACCATCAATCAGCCCCAGCATTTT.

The chain is built from TRBV4-1 and TRBJ1-1; 7 bases align to TRBD1. CDR1 is MGHRA and CDR2 is YSYEKL in the germline V gene. The CDR3 covers 21 residues. With 3 bases clipped from V and 1 base from J, the junction kept 23 bases outside the gene matches. The CDR3 is CASSHRWGAAVQGEGNTEAFF. In nucleotides, the CDR3 is TGCGCCAGCAGCCATCGTTGGGGGGCGGCCGTTCAGGGGGAAGGGAACACTGAAGCTTTCTTT.

The CDR3 DNA is TGTGCCAGCTCACCGAGGGGAGCTAGCGTTAGGGGTGAGCAGTTCTTC. It yields the protein CASSPRGASVRGEQFF. The rearrangement uses TRBV18 and TRBJ2-1, with D tentatively TRBD2 (6 bases). The V and J ends lost 3 bases and 9 bases respectively, with 21 bases between them. CDR1 KGHSH and CDR2 LQKENI come from the germline V gene. The length of the CDR3 is 16 residues.

The chain has TRBV4-1 and TRBJ1-1, with D possibly being TRBD1 (5 bases). V was pared by 4 bases and J by 3 bases, with 12 bases between. Germline-derived CDR1 and CDR2 are MGHRA and YSYEKL. The CDR3 length is 14 residues. CDR3 sequence reads: CASSPGGSDTEAFF. CDR3 in DNA: TGCGCCAGCAGCCCCGGGGGGTCGGACACTGAAGCTTTCTTT.

The chain has TRBV7-8 and TRBJ2-5; 12 nucleotides agree with TRBD2. The J call is doubtful: the DNA matches TRBJ2-7 better. This CDR3 is built from 15 residues. CDR1 SGHVS and CDR2 FQNEAQ come from the germline V gene. CDR3 nucleotides: TGTGCCAGCAGCGACACTAGCGGGAGGACTTACGAGCAGTACTTC. Translation gives CASSDTSGRTYEQYF.

A note on this clone: The same CDR3 can be traced to other DNA sequences in this sample. The J gene is TRBJ2-3, the V gene TRBV4-2, with a possible D match to TRBD2 (6 bases). The V end lost 6 bases, the J end lost 2 bases, and 15 bases lay between the germline ends. This CDR3 is built from 15 residues. The germline V gene encodes CDR1 LGHNA and CDR2 YNFKEQ. As DNA, the CDR3 is TGTGCCAGCAGTTATAGCGGAGGGGTCACAGATACGCAGTATTTT. Its translation: CASSYSGGVTDTQYF.

The chain has TRBV19 and TRBJ1-2, with D possibly matching TRBD1 (5 bases). Looked up from germline, CDR1 is LNHDA and CDR2 is SQIVND (reference sequence). This CDR3 is built from 13 residues. V lost 5 bases and J lost 7, with 14 bases in between. The DNA for the CDR3 is TGTGCCAGTAGTCTCCGGGACTTGGGTGGCTACACCTTC. It is translated as CASSLRDLGGYTF.

The chain uses TRBV4-3 and TRBJ2-2; 8 bases match TRBD1. The CDR3 runs to 15 residues. The V segment lost 4 bases and the J segment 1 base; nucleotides outside the gene matches: 2. The germline V gene encodes CDR1 LGHNA and CDR2 YSLEER. DNA for the CDR3: TGCGCCAGCAGCCTGGGACAGGTGAACACCGGGGAGCTGTTTTTT. It specifies CASSLGQVNTGELFF.

The chain couples TRBV7-8 to TRBJ2-7; TRBD1 is a possible D gene (6 bases). CDR1 is SGHVS, CDR2 FQNEAQ, per germline. The CDR3 spans 15 residues. V was cut by 2 bases and J by 0 bases, with 11 bases left in between. Here the CDR3 DNA reads TGTGCCAGCAGCTTAAACAGGGTTAGCTCCTACGAGCAGTACTTC. This gives the protein CASSLNRVSSYEQYF.

This rearrangement joins TRBV7-9 to TRBJ2-7; perhaps TRBD1 as D (5 bases). Germline lookup yields CDR1 SEHNR and CDR2 FQNEAQ (reference sequence). V was shortened by 6 bases and J by 0 bases, with 12 bases between the two germline ends. CDR3 size: 14 residues. The CDR3, as DNA: TGTGCCAGCAGTCTTACAGGTGCCTCCTACGAGCAGTACTTC. Its protein is CASSLTGASYEQYF.

The gene calls are TRBV15 and TRBJ2-1; maybe TRBD2 (5 bases). Germline CDR1 and CDR2: LNHNV and YYDKDF (reference sequence). The CDR3 sequence is 13 residues long. Trimming removed 8 bases at V and 4 bases at J, with 12 bases between. CDR3 loop: CATYNGMYNEQFF. The DNA for the CDR3 is TGTGCCACCTACAACGGGATGTACAATGAGCAGTTCTTC.

This chain links TRBV2 with TRBJ1-1; D is unclear. Trimming shortened V by 8 bases and J by 0 bases, and 13 bases separated the two germline ends. CDR1 is SNHLY, CDR2 FYNNEI, per germline. The CDR3 consists of 14 residues. The CDR3 here is CASQAGRMNTEAFF. CDR3 bases: TGTGCCAGCCAAGCAGGCAGGATGAACACTGAAGCTTTCTTT.

This chain links TRBV6-5 with TRBJ1-6, with D perhaps TRBD1 (6 bases). V dropped 7 bases and J dropped 6 bases, with 13 bases sitting between them. In germline, CDR1 is MNHEY, CDR2 SVGAGI. This CDR3 contains 14 residues. The CDR3 loop reads CASTVGTLNSPLHF. CDR3 DNA sequence: TGTGCCAGCACTGTCGGGACACTTAATTCACCCCTCCACTTT.

This clone was counted between two and nine times. V usage is TRBV29-1 and J usage is TRBJ2-7, with TRBD2 matching over 8 bases. Germline values: CDR1 SQVTM, CDR2 ANQGSEA. V lost 5 bases, J lost 5 bases, and 8 bases stayed unmatched. The CDR3 contains 13 residues. The CDR3 DNA reads TGCAGCGTTTCGCGGGAGGATCTCCACGAGCAGTACTTC. Translation gives CSVSREDLHEQYF.

This clone was seen only once. V is TRBV4-3 and J is TRBJ2-5; D possibly corresponds to TRBD2 (5 bases). The CDR3 is 15 residues long. V dropped 0 bases and J dropped 5 bases, with 13 bases sitting between them. CDR1 is LGHNA and CDR2 is YSLEER in the germline V gene. The DNA of the CDR3 is TGCGCCAGCAGCCAAGATGGCGCTAGCAAGGAGACCCAGTACTTC. This translates into CASSQDGASKETQYF.